A selection of T cell receptor beta chains follows, all from one sample in a study of T cell responses to AZD1222 COVID-19 vaccine. Clones were read by immunoSEQ multiplex PCR, and TCRdb kept only the in-frame ones, dropping some. The data show tens of thousands of clones, roughly 93% seen once. Sequenced material: peripheral blood, taken on day 0 of AZD1222 vaccination. The receptors stem from an adult in good health. Both conserved end residues are part of each CDR3. The order of the fields is CDR3 DNA, CDR3 protein, D gene, J gene, clone size, V gene. D genes are given only for firm matches. Expanded clones are given a class, and other clones once, few, many or no size at all.

cdr3_nt: TGTGCCAGCAGCGCCTTTTCTAGCTATGGCTACACCTTC; cdr3_aa: CASSAFSSYGYTF; d_call: -; j_call: TRBJ1-2; clone_size: -; v_call: TRBV12-3/TRBV12-4
cdr3_nt: TGTGCCAGCAGTACAACCCTTCTTCACCGAGGTTCACCCCTCCACTTT; cdr3_aa: CASSTTLLHRGSPLHF; d_call: -; j_call: TRBJ1-6; clone_size: -; v_call: TRBV27
cdr3_nt: TGTGCCAGCAGCCAAGGGGCGGGGGGGCGAGGAGATACGCAGTATTTT; cdr3_aa: CASSQGAGGRGDTQYF; d_call: TRBD2; j_call: TRBJ2-3; clone_size: once; v_call: TRBV3-1/TRBV3-2
cdr3_nt: TGTGCCAGCAGCTTAGATCTCAGTGAGCCCCAGCATTTT; cdr3_aa: CASSLDLSEPQHF; d_call: -; j_call: TRBJ1-5; clone_size: -; v_call: TRBV7-2
cdr3_nt: TGTGCCAGCAGTTGGACTAGTCCCGACAATGAGCAGTTCTTC; cdr3_aa: CASSWTSPDNEQFF; d_call: TRBD2; j_call: TRBJ2-1; clone_size: few; v_call: TRBV6-5
cdr3_nt: TGTGCCAGCAGCCCCCCCGGGCAGCTTATTAATTCACCCCTCCACTTT; cdr3_aa: CASSPPGQLINSPLHF; d_call: -; j_call: TRBJ1-6; clone_size: -; v_call: TRBV11-2
cdr3_nt: TGTGCCAGCAGTTTACAGGGAAGGGGTCTTGAGCAGTTCTTC; cdr3_aa: CASSLQGRGLEQFF; d_call: -; j_call: TRBJ2-1; clone_size: few; v_call: TRBV3-1/TRBV3-2
cdr3_nt: TGTGCCAGCAGTGAACTGTCGTCAATCAAAGCTTTCTTT; cdr3_aa: CASSELSSIKAFF; d_call: -; j_call: TRBJ1-1; clone_size: -; v_call: TRBV6-1
cdr3_nt: TGTGCCAGCTCACCCCGCCAAAACTATGGCTACACCTTC; cdr3_aa: CASSPRQNYGYTF; d_call: -; j_call: TRBJ1-2; clone_size: -; v_call: TRBV18
cdr3_nt: TGTGCCAGCTCACCACCGGCAGGGGACTACGAGCAGTACTTC; cdr3_aa: CASSPPAGDYEQYF; d_call: -; j_call: TRBJ2-7; clone_size: -; v_call: TRBV18
cdr3_nt: TGCGCCTCCTGGTCGGGCAGCAAGTATGGCTACACCTTC; cdr3_aa: CASWSGSKYGYTF; d_call: -; j_call: TRBJ1-2; clone_size: once; v_call: TRBV10-1
cdr3_nt: TGTGCCAGTAGTATCATCCTAGCGTTCGCCGGGGAGCTGTTTTTT; cdr3_aa: CASSIILAFAGELFF; d_call: -; j_call: TRBJ2-2; clone_size: -; v_call: TRBV19
cdr3_nt: TGTGCCAGCAGTTTTCTGCCGAACACTGAAGCTTTCTTT; cdr3_aa: CASSFLPNTEAFF; d_call: -; j_call: TRBJ1-1; clone_size: -; v_call: TRBV27
cdr3_nt: TGTGCCAGCAGCGACATCCGAAGGAACATTCAGTACTTC; cdr3_aa: CASSDIRRNIQYF; d_call: -; j_call: TRBJ2-4; clone_size: -; v_call: TRBV2
cdr3_nt: TGTGCCAGTAGTATAACGCCAACTAATGAAAAACTGTTTTTT; cdr3_aa: CASSITPTNEKLFF; d_call: -; j_call: TRBJ1-4; clone_size: -; v_call: TRBV19
cdr3_nt: TGTGCCAGCGGACTCCGGAACACTGAAGCTTTCTTT; cdr3_aa: CASGLRNTEAFF; d_call: -; j_call: TRBJ1-1; clone_size: -; v_call: TRBV18
cdr3_nt: TGTGCCAGCAGCAAAGATCCGGGGGAACAGACCCAGTACTTC; cdr3_aa: CASSKDPGEQTQYF; d_call: -; j_call: TRBJ2-5; clone_size: -; v_call: TRBV21-1
cdr3_nt: TGTGCCAGTAGTATGATACAGGGGAGTAGACAGCCCCAGCATTTT; cdr3_aa: CASSMIQGSRQPQHF; d_call: TRBD1; j_call: TRBJ1-5; clone_size: -; v_call: TRBV19
cdr3_nt: TGTGCCAGCAGTTTCTCAGGGGGCCGAACCGGGGAGCTGTTTTTT; cdr3_aa: CASSFSGGRTGELFF; d_call: TRBD1; j_call: TRBJ2-2; clone_size: -; v_call: TRBV28
cdr3_nt: TGTGCCAGCAGCAAAGGTTTAGGGGCAGGGGGCCTCCAGCATTTT; cdr3_aa: CASSKGLGAGGLQHF; d_call: TRBD1; j_call: TRBJ1-5; clone_size: -; v_call: TRBV7-2
cdr3_nt: TGTGCCAGCAGGGCGGGGGCGCTCAAAGAGACCCAGTACTTC; cdr3_aa: CASRAGALKETQYF; d_call: -; j_call: TRBJ2-5; clone_size: -; v_call: TRBV7-2
cdr3_nt: TGTGCCAGCAGTGATTGGGAGGGGGCGGGTGAAAAACTGTTTTTT; cdr3_aa: CASSDWEGAGEKLFF; d_call: TRBD1; j_call: TRBJ1-4; clone_size: -; v_call: TRBV6-1
cdr3_nt: TGTGCCAGCAGTCGACAGCCAAATAATGAAAAACTGTTTTTT; cdr3_aa: CASSRQPNNEKLFF; d_call: -; j_call: TRBJ1-4; clone_size: few; v_call: TRBV27
cdr3_nt: TGTGCCAGCAGCCGTAGTGCAGGACGACAGGGCTACACCTTC; cdr3_aa: CASSRSAGRQGYTF; d_call: -; j_call: TRBJ1-2; clone_size: -; v_call: TRBV14
cdr3_nt: TGTGCCAGCAGCTCGAACACGCTCCGAGAGCAGTACTTC; cdr3_aa: CASSSNTLREQYF; d_call: -; j_call: TRBJ2-7; clone_size: -; v_call: TRBV7-2
cdr3_nt: TGCGCCAGCAGCTCTGGGGGCACAGATACGCAGTATTTT; cdr3_aa: CASSSGGTDTQYF; d_call: -; j_call: TRBJ2-3; clone_size: once; v_call: TRBV5-1
cdr3_nt: TGTGCCAGCAGCTTAGCCACGGGGAGGGGTGAAAAACTGTTTTTT; cdr3_aa: CASSLATGRGEKLFF; d_call: -; j_call: TRBJ1-4; clone_size: -; v_call: TRBV7-2
cdr3_nt: TGTGCCAGCAGTTTATACCCTAACTCACCCCTCCACTTT; cdr3_aa: CASSLYPNSPLHF; d_call: -; j_call: TRBJ1-6; clone_size: -; v_call: TRBV28
cdr3_nt: TGTGCCAGCAGTTACGGTCGGGGGGAGGGCTACACCTTC; cdr3_aa: CASSYGRGEGYTF; d_call: -; j_call: TRBJ1-2; clone_size: -; v_call: TRBV6-5
cdr3_nt: TGCGCCAGCAGCTTGCTTATGGGCAACGTCCTGACTTTC; cdr3_aa: CASSLLMGNVLTF; d_call: -; j_call: TRBJ2-6; clone_size: -; v_call: TRBV5-1
cdr3_nt: TGTGCCACCTCCGGGACAGGGGGGGAAAAACTGTTTTTT; cdr3_aa: CATSGTGGEKLFF; d_call: TRBD1; j_call: TRBJ1-4; clone_size: -; v_call: TRBV6-6
cdr3_nt: TGTGCCAGCAGCTTGCGGACGAAGAACACTGAAGCTTTCTTT; cdr3_aa: CASSLRTKNTEAFF; d_call: -; j_call: TRBJ1-1; clone_size: -; v_call: TRBV7-2
cdr3_nt: TGTGCCAGCAGCCAAGGGGGCAAAGCTCACACCATATATTTT; cdr3_aa: CASSQGGKAHTIYF; d_call: -; j_call: TRBJ1-3; clone_size: -; v_call: TRBV3-1/TRBV3-2
cdr3_nt: TGTGCCAGCAGTTTTAACTCGGACGGTGAGCAGTTCTTC; cdr3_aa: CASSFNSDGEQFF; d_call: -; j_call: TRBJ2-1; clone_size: -; v_call: TRBV12-3/TRBV12-4
cdr3_nt: TGTGCCAGCAGCTTACAAACTAGCTACGAGCAGTACTTC; cdr3_aa: CASSLQTSYEQYF; d_call: -; j_call: TRBJ2-7; clone_size: -; v_call: TRBV11-2
cdr3_nt: TGCGCCAGCAGCCAATCGGCAGGGAGCAATGAGCAGTTCTTC; cdr3_aa: CASSQSAGSNEQFF; d_call: -; j_call: TRBJ2-1; clone_size: -; v_call: TRBV4-1
cdr3_nt: TGTGCCAGTAGTATTTCGGGCAGGGGGAATGAAAAACTGTTTTTT; cdr3_aa: CASSISGRGNEKLFF; d_call: TRBD1; j_call: TRBJ1-4; clone_size: -; v_call: TRBV19
cdr3_nt: TGTGCCAGCAGCACCAGGACAAGGCTTGGAGATACGCAGTATTTT; cdr3_aa: CASSTRTRLGDTQYF; d_call: -; j_call: TRBJ2-3; clone_size: -; v_call: TRBV21-1
cdr3_nt: TGCGCCAGCAGCTTGGCCCAGGGGGAACCTAATTCACCCCTCCACTTT; cdr3_aa: CASSLAQGEPNSPLHF; d_call: TRBD1; j_call: TRBJ1-6; clone_size: -; v_call: TRBV5-1
cdr3_nt: TGTGCCACCGAGATGGGGCCAGGGGAAAGGGTTTGGCAGCCCCAGCATTTT; cdr3_aa: CATEMGPGERVWQPQHF; d_call: -; j_call: TRBJ1-5; clone_size: -; v_call: TRBV19
cdr3_nt: TGTGCCTGGAGGTCTGGAAACACCATATATTTT; cdr3_aa: CAWRSGNTIYF; d_call: -; j_call: TRBJ1-3; clone_size: -; v_call: TRBV30